Below are 19 T cell receptor beta chains sequenced from a single sample in a study of T cells after yellow fever vaccination. TCRdb fed the 5' RACE reads into MiXCR, producing one record per CDR3 protein. The data show some 220,000 distinct CDR3 sequences, roughly 3% seen once. The starting material was CD4+ T cells sorted from PBMCs, obtained 10 days after the yellow fever booster vaccination. These receptors came from a man aged 18 to 29 who received the YFV17D yellow fever vaccine.

This clonotype was found many times. The chain links TRBV7-2 to TRBJ2-1; 14 bases line up with TRBD2. The J segment lost 15 bases and the V segment lost 5 bases, leaving 15 bases of the junction unmatched. Germline values: CDR1 SGHTA, CDR2 FQGNSA. This CDR3 contains 16 residues. CDR3 sequence: CASSLGLAGGWGLRFF. The CDR3, as DNA: TGTGCCAGCAGCCTAGGACTAGCGGGGGGCTGGGGGCTGAGGTTCTTC. The full variable domain, in which reference TRBV7-2 and TRBJ2-1 provide the parts outside the CDR3, is GAGVSQSPSNKVTEKGKDVELRCDPISGHTALYWYRQSLGQGLEFLIYFQGNSAPDKSGLPSDRFSAERTGGSVSTLTIQRTQQEDSAVYLCASSLGLAGGWGLRFFGPGTRLTVL.

Many counts were recorded for this clonotype. This rearrangement joins TRBV6-6 to TRBJ2-2; tentative D call: TRBD2 (5 bases). This CDR3 has 13 amino acids. Trimming pared 8 bases from V and 7 bases from J, leaving 14 bases between. The germline V gene encodes CDR1 MNHNY and CDR2 SVGAGI (reference sequence). In DNA form, the CDR3 reads TGTGCCAGCGAGTTACGAGGAGGCGGGGAGCTGTTTTTT. It codes for CASELRGGGELFF.

The sample holds many counts of this clonotype. The chain joins TRBV6-5 to TRBJ1-3, with D unresolved. The V and J ends lost 10 bases and 0 bases respectively, with 7 bases between them. The germline V gene encodes CDR1 MNHEY and CDR2 SVGAGI. This CDR3 spans 12 amino acids. CDR3 loop: CATRSSGNTIYF. CDR3 sequence (DNA): TGTGCCACACGCTCCTCTGGAAACACCATATATTTT.

The rearrangement uses TRBV7-6 and TRBJ2-7, with D tentatively TRBD1 (6 bases). The CDR3 has 12 residues. Trimming took off 5 bases at V and 5 bases at J, with 10 bases between the two ends. Germline V gene data show CDR1 as SGHVS and CDR2 as FNYEAQ. The CDR3: CASSGNRDEQYF. The CDR3 DNA reads as TGTGCCAGCAGCGGAAACAGGGACGAGCAGTACTTC.

V usage is TRBV20-1 and J usage is TRBJ1-5; D not certain. Per germline, CDR1 DFQATT and CDR2 SNEGSKA (reference sequence). The CDR3 covers 13 residues. V was trimmed by 4 bases and J by 0 bases, leaving 7 bases between them. The CDR3 coding sequence is TGCAGTGCTAAAGGGCCTAGCAATCAGCCCCAGCATTTT. Its translation: CSAKGPSNQPQHF.

This clonotype occurred a few times. V and J are TRBV30 and TRBJ2-6; D is undetermined. V was trimmed by 3 bases and J by 0 bases, leaving 0 bases between them. Per germline, CDR1 GTSNPN and CDR2 SVGIG (reference sequence). The CDR3 contains 12 residues. CDR3 in amino acids: CAWSSGANVLTF. CDR3 DNA sequence: TGTGCCTGGAGCTCTGGGGCCAACGTCCTGACTTTC.

This clonotype was recorded at least ten times. One junction end does not reproduce the germline sequence, and a read error may be involved. The V and J genes are TRBV5-1 and TRBJ1-1, with D possibly being TRBD1 (5 bases). The CDR3 totals 14 residues. The germline CDR1 and CDR2 sequences are SGHRS and YFSETQ. As DNA, the CDR3 is TGTGCCAGCAGCTTAGGGGTCATGAACACTGAAGCTTTCTTT. Translated: CASSLGVMNTEAFF.

V usage is TRBV25-1 and J usage is TRBJ2-3, with a weak D call TRBD2 (6 bases). V shed 2 bases and J shed 2 bases, with 11 bases lying between them. CDR1 and CDR2 (germline): MGHDK, SYGVNS. CDR3 size: 15 residues. The CDR3, as DNA: TGTGCCAGCAGTGAAGCGCGGGGAAACACAGATACGCAGTATTTT. Its protein product is CASSEARGNTDTQYF.

CDR3 coding DNA: TGCGCCAGCAGCCAAGGGGCTCATTATGGGGAACAAGAGACCCAGTACTTC. The encoded protein is CASSQGAHYGEQETQYF. The J gene is TRBJ2-5, the V gene TRBV4-3, with D hard to call. The CDR3 extends over 17 amino acids. Between the trimmed V and J ends, which lost 1 base and 2 bases, there was a span of 17 bases. The germline V gene encodes CDR1 LGHNA and CDR2 YSLEER.

This clonotype was picked up many times. The chain couples TRBV20-1 to TRBJ1-6; possibly TRBD1 for D (6 bases). This CDR3 is built from 16 residues. Looked up from germline, CDR1 is DFQATT and CDR2 is SNEGSKA (reference sequence). V was shortened by 6 bases and J by 5 bases, with 20 bases between the two germline ends. DNA for the CDR3: TGCAGTGCCAACGACCTATTACAGGGTGATAATTCACCCCTCCACTTT. This gives the protein CSANDLLQGDNSPLHF.

This clonotype was found many times. The V call is TRBV6-2 or TRBV6-3, the J call TRBJ1-6, with D unclear. This CDR3 is built from 13 residues. V dropped 5 bases and J dropped 14 bases, with 16 bases sitting between them. Germline V gives CDR1 MNHEY, CDR2 SVGEGT. CDR3 region: CASSGYLGVTLHF. The CDR3 region has the DNA TGTGCCAGCAGTGGGTACTTGGGCGTTACCCTCCACTTT.

This clonotype was found a few times. V is TRBV6-1 and J is TRBJ1-5; weak D call: TRBD1 (5 bases). Germline V lookup: CDR1 MNHNS, CDR2 SASEGT. The CDR3 runs 14 residues. Trimming cost V 3 bases and J 5 bases, with 11 bases left between them. The chain's CDR3 is CASSDQGDYQPQHF. In DNA, the CDR3 is TGTGCCAGCAGTGATCAGGGAGACTATCAGCCCCAGCATTTT.

V gene TRBV5-4 combines with J gene TRBJ2-5; 9 positions agree with TRBD1. CDR1 SGHNT and CDR2 YYREEE come from the germline V gene (reference sequence). Trimming removed 0 bases from V and 4 bases from J; junction bases left unmatched: 7. The CDR3 has 16 amino acids. The CDR3 DNA is TGTGCCAGCAGCTTGGGCGGGACAGGGATAAGAGAGACCCAGTACTTC. Residues: CASSLGGTGIRETQYF. The entire variable domain, with the rest obtained from reference TRBV5-4 and TRBJ2-5, is as follows: ETGVTQSPTHLIKTRGQQVTLRCSSQSGHNTVSWYQQALGQGPQFIFQYYREEENGRGNFPPRFSGLQFPNYSSELNVNALELDDSALYLCASSLGGTGIRETQYFGPGTRLLVL.

This rearrangement joins TRBV28 to TRBJ2-5; D unresolved. V was cut by 7 bases and J by 7 bases, with 22 bases left in between. The CDR3 has 15 amino acids. The germline V gene has CDR1 MDHEN and CDR2 SYDVKM. The CDR3 protein is CASTPPFGSLGTQYF. In DNA, the CDR3 is TGTGCCAGCACCCCCCCCTTCGGTAGTCTGGGGACCCAGTACTTC.

This clonotype was seen ten or more times. The chain joins TRBV5-1 to TRBJ1-6; the match to TRBD1 covers 7 bases. Germline values: CDR1 SGHRS, CDR2 YFSETQ. The CDR3 length is 16 residues. Trimming cost V 1 base and J 5 bases; bases outside gene matches: 6. The CDR3 DNA reads as TGCGCCAGCAGCTTGCAAGGGACAGACGATAATTCACCCCTCCACTTT. It codes for CASSLQGTDDNSPLHF.

This clonotype was detected many times. The V gene is TRBV5-1, the J gene TRBJ1-1; D is ambiguous. Germline V gene lookup returns CDR1 SGHRS and CDR2 YFSETQ. CDR3 size: 13 residues. V dropped 4 bases and J dropped 1 base, with 8 bases sitting between them. This CDR3 is CASSINANTEAFF. In DNA form, the CDR3 reads TGCGCCAGCAGCATCAATGCGAACACTGAAGCTTTCTTT.

This clonotype was seen repeatedly, ten times or more. The V gene is TRBV30, the J gene TRBJ2-3, with 8 bases matching TRBD2. Germline-derived CDR1 and CDR2 are GTSNPN and SVGIG (reference sequence). Losses at the gene ends were 2 bases for V and 1 base for J; bases not matched to a gene: 2. This CDR3 has 14 amino acids. The chain's CDR3 is CAWSTRGGTDTQYF. In DNA form, the CDR3 reads TGTGCCTGGAGTACGCGGGGGGGCACAGATACGCAGTATTTT.

This clonotype was seen at least ten times. V and J are TRBV3-1 and TRBJ2-1; 9 bases are a match to TRBD2. J gave up 7 bases and V 0 bases, and 1 base lay outside the gene matches. This CDR3 region has 14 residues. Germline-derived CDR1 and CDR2 are LGHDT and YNNKEL (reference sequence). The CDR3 coding sequence is TGTGCCAGCAGCCAAGAGAGCGGGGGGAATGAGCAGTTCTTC. Protein: CASSQESGGNEQFF.

This clonotype was seen repeatedly, ten times or more. J is TRBJ1-5 and V is TRBV7-2; D not certain. The CDR3 sequence is 15 residues long. CDR1 and CDR2 from the germline V gene are SGHTA and FQGNSA. V lost 0 bases and J lost 0, with 6 bases in between. CDR3 DNA sequence: TGTGCCAGCAGCTTAGCTCTGAATAGCAATCAGCCCCAGCATTTT. Translation: CASSLALNSNQPQHF.